This TCR beta chain was identified in a study of cytomegalovirus exposure and HLA in healthy donors. Vbeta (60) and Jbeta (13) primers were used in the PCR. TCRdb's copy holds only in-frame clones and misses some; the assay was immunoSEQ multiplex PCR. The data contain 200,000 or so clones, roughly three quarters of them seen just once; the ten biggest clones take up around 0.38%. This sequence was found in a male donor in good health and CMV-seropositive. The sequenced sample was PBMCs.

CDR3 residues: CASSPAGTSGIKQYF. The DNA for the CDR3 is TGTGCCAGCAGTCCCGCCGGGACTAGCGGGATCAAGCAGTACTTC. This chain connects TRBV28 to TRBJ2-5, with 13 bases lining up with TRBD2. The V gene end was trimmed by 5 bases and the J gene end by 11 bases; junction bases not matched to a gene: 11. Germline loops: CDR1 MDHEN, CDR2 SYDVKM. The CDR3 is 15 amino acids.